The rows below give T cell receptor beta chains drawn from one sample of a study of regulatory T cells in long-lasting Graves disease. One entry per CDR3 protein results from TCRdb running MiXCR on the multiplex PCR reads. The sample consists of fewer than 350,000 distinct CDR3 sequences, 18% of them appearing once. Here the sequenced sample was peripheral blood mononuclear cells (PBMCs), taken at new diagnosis, from a patient treated with antithyroid drugs. These TCRs come from a female donor with Graves disease. Each CDR3 is given with its conserved first and last residue. A D gene is named only where the DNA matches it firmly. Clone size is not always given. Where it is, it says once, few, many or a class for expanded clones.

>TRBV10-1|-|many|TRBJ2-3
TGCGCCAGCGGAGGGGCAGAACCTACGCAGTATTTT
CASGGAEPTQYF
>TRBV7-3|-|few|TRBJ2-7
TGTGCCAGCAGCTTATCCGGGGATGTCTACGAGCAGTACTTC
CASSLSGDVYEQYF
>TRBV24-1|-|many|TRBJ2-7
TGTGCCACCAGTGATTTCGCAGACGAGCAGTACTTC
CATSDFADEQYF
>TRBV12-3/TRBV12-4|TRBD1|many|TRBJ1-5
TGTGCCAGCAGTACCAGGGGGAGTGGGAAACAGCCCCAGCATTTT
CASSTRGSGKQPQHF
>TRBV20-1|-|many|TRBJ2-7
TGCAGTGCTAGGGACGCGGACCGGTTGTACTTC
CSARDADRLYF
>TRBV19|-|many|TRBJ2-2
TGTGCCAGTAGTATCCGGTTCACTGGGCGCGGGGAGCTGTTTTTT
CASSIRFTGRGELFF
>TRBV9|-|many|TRBJ2-1
TGTGCCAGCAGCGTAGAGGCGGGGCTAGACAATGAGCAGTTCTTC
CASSVEAGLDNEQFF
>TRBV6-1|-|many|TRBJ1-1
TGTGCCAGCAGTGGTCTGGTGGTAAGCACTGAAGCTTTCTTT
CASSGLVVSTEAFF
>TRBV15|-|few|TRBJ2-2
TGTGCCACCAGCAGAGATCTCACCGGGGAGCTGTTTTTT
CATSRDLTGELFF
>TRBV3-1|-|many|TRBJ1-2
TGTGCCAGCAGCCAAGGGCCGGCGGCCTATGGCTACACCTTC
CASSQGPAAYGYTF
>TRBV20-1|TRBD2|many|TRBJ2-7
TGCAGTGCTAGCGCCAATAGCGGGCCCACCTACGAGCAGTACTTC
CSASANSGPTYEQYF
>TRBV7-8|-|many|TRBJ1-4
TGTGCCAGCAGCTATAACTGGCGGGGGACTAATGAAAAACTGTTTTTT
CASSYNWRGTNEKLFF
>TRBV2|-|many|TRBJ2-3
TGTGCCAGCAGTGGTAGGGGATATTCTAGCACAGATACGCAGTATTTT
CASSGRGYSSTDTQYF
>TRBV29-1|TRBD2|few|TRBJ2-5
TGCAGCGTTGAGAGGGGACTAGCGGGAGGGCCGGGAGAGACCCAGTACTTC
CSVERGLAGGPGETQYF
>TRBV13|TRBD2|many|TRBJ2-1
TGTGCCAGCAGCTTCGGGAGCGGGAGGGCCTTTGGGAATGAGCAGTTCTTC
CASSFGSGRAFGNEQFF
>TRBV7-2|-|many|TRBJ2-5
TGTGCCAGCAGCTTCGAGGCACAGCAAGAGACCCAGTACTTC
CASSFEAQQETQYF
>TRBV19|-|many|TRBJ2-1
TGTGCCAGTAGTATCGCGGAGGGCCTAGGCTCATCCTACAATGAGCAGTTCTTC
CASSIAEGLGSSYNEQFF
>TRBV6-4|TRBD2|many|TRBJ2-6
TGTGCCAGCAGTGACTCCAGCGGGGGCTCTGGGGCCAACGTCCTGACTTTC
CASSDSSGGSGANVLTF
>TRBV7-2|-|-|TRBJ2-7
TGTGCCAGCAGCTTAGCCGGGGGCGGCCCCTACTTC
CASSLAGGGPYF
>TRBV12-3/TRBV12-4|-|many|TRBJ2-1
TGTGCCAGCAGTTTGCTCAATGAGCAGTTCTTC
CASSLLNEQFF
>TRBV7-8|-|-|TRBJ1-5
TGTGCCAGCAGCTCAGTCGAGACGGATAGCAATCAGCCCCAGCATTTT
CASSSVETDSNQPQHF
>TRBV30|-|many|TRBJ1-5
TGTGCCTGGAGTTTGGACGGTCAGCCCCAGCATTTT
CAWSLDGQPQHF
>TRBV6-5|-|many|TRBJ2-3
TGTGCCAGCAGTTACGGTGGGCTTGGCGAGGATACGCAGTATTTT
CASSYGGLGEDTQYF
>TRBV15|-|many|TRBJ1-5
TGTGCCACCAGCAGAGACAGGAGCAATCAGCCCCAGCATTTT
CATSRDRSNQPQHF
>TRBV11-2|-|many|TRBJ1-1
TGTGCCAGCCATAATGCGGGAGTAGGGACTGAAGCTTTCTTT
CASHNAGVGTEAFF
>TRBV2|TRBD2|-|TRBJ2-5
TGTGCCAGCACCCTGGGGACTAGCGGACCCCAAGAGACCCAGTACTTC
CASTLGTSGPQETQYF
>TRBV9|-|many|TRBJ1-1
TGTGCCAGCAGCGTAGGAAGTATGGGGCTCGAGGGCACTGAAGCTTTCTTT
CASSVGSMGLEGTEAFF
>TRBV7-9|TRBD2|many|TRBJ2-1
TGTGCCAGCAGCTTTAGCGGGAGGAGCTATGAGCAGTTCTTC
CASSFSGRSYEQFF
>TRBV5-1|TRBD1|few|TRBJ1-1
TGCGCCAGCAGCCCTATCGGGACAGGGCGGGATCTGAACACTGAAGCTTTCTTT
CASSPIGTGRDLNTEAFF
>TRBV25-1|-|few|TRBJ1-1
TGTGCCAGCAGTCCTCCGCGAGGGGCAGGCACTGAGGCTTTCTTT
CASSPPRGAGTEAFF
>TRBV30|-|many|TRBJ2-5
TGTGCCTGGAGTAGGGGGACCCGTACGGAGACCCAGTACTTC
CAWSRGTRTETQYF